The 20 T cell receptor beta chains below all came from one sample that was sequenced in a study of shared clonotypes between healthy human individuals. Data came from immunoSEQ multiplex PCR; TCRdb stores just in-frame clones and leaves some out. The table includes about 2.4 million clones, roughly 93% detected once. Material: naive CD4+ T cells from PBMCs. Subset specified: CD45RA+ positively selected. The receptors derive from a man aged 18 to 29 in good health. Some clones in this sample may be carry-over from other donors' samples.

This rearrangement joins TRBV9 to TRBJ2-2, with D perhaps assigned TRBD1 or TRBD2 (5 bases each). Germline assignment: CDR1 SGDLS and CDR2 YYNGEE. The CDR3 extends over 15 amino acids. Trimming took 4 bases from V and 2 from J, leaving 12 bases between them. As DNA, the CDR3 is TGTGCCAGCAGCCGGGACCCATCAAACACCGGGGAGCTGTTTTTT. Protein sequence: CASSRDPSNTGELFF.

The J gene is TRBJ1-1, the V gene TRBV29-1; no clear D. Between the trimmed V and J ends, which lost 4 bases and 3 bases, there was a span of 9 bases. The CDR3 loop spans 12 amino acids. Germline V lookup: CDR1 SQVTM, CDR2 ANQGSEA. The CDR3 region is CSVGVLHTEAFF. The CDR3 region has the DNA TGCAGCGTTGGGGTTCTTCACACTGAAGCTTTCTTT.

V and J are TRBV19 and TRBJ1-2; no clear D. CDR1 and CDR2 from the germline V gene are LNHDA and SQIVND (reference sequence). V lost 4 bases, J lost 2 bases, and 5 bases lay in between. The CDR3 is 12 residues long. The CDR3 nucleotides are TGTGCCAGTAGTAACGTCAACTATGGCTACACCTTC. This codes for CASSNVNYGYTF.

The rearrangement joins TRBV25-1 to TRBJ2-1; D uncertain. Trimming stripped 5 bases from V and 3 bases from J, with 5 bases between. The CDR3 covers 12 residues. The germline V gene encodes CDR1 MGHDK and CDR2 SYGVNS. CDR3 DNA sequence: TGTGCCAGCAGTACGGGCTACAATGAGCAGTTCTTC. It codes for CASSTGYNEQFF. Supplemented by reference TRBV25-1 and TRBJ2-1, the full variable domain reads EADIYQTPRYLVIGTGKKITLECSQTMGHDKMYWYQQDPGMELHLIHYSYGVNSTEKGDLSSESTVSRIRTEHFPLTLESARPSHTSQYLCASSTGYNEQFFGPGTRLTVL.

The chain has TRBV10-3 and TRBJ1-3; 7 bases align to TRBD1. CDR3 size: 18 residues. After removal of 5 bases from V and 0 bases from J, the junction contained 13 bases not matched to a gene. Germline assignment: CDR1 ENHRY and CDR2 SYGVKD. The CDR3 DNA follows: TGTGCCATCAGTCAGTATGGGACAGCCCAGAGCTCTGGAAACACCATATATTTT. This codes for CAISQYGTAQSSGNTIYF.

Here the CDR3 reads CASSDPGGSNYNEQFF. Written as DNA, the CDR3 is TGTGCCAGCAGTGATCCCGGAGGGAGTAACTACAATGAGCAGTTCTTC. The rearrangement links TRBV6-1 to TRBJ2-1; TRBD2 is a possible D gene (6 bases). V dropped 3 bases and J dropped 3 bases, with 15 bases sitting between them. There are 16 residues in the CDR3. In germline, CDR1 is MNHNS, CDR2 SASEGT.

The genes are TRBV5-1 and TRBJ1-1, with a possible D match to TRBD1 (5 bases). V shed 3 bases and J shed 2 bases, with 11 bases lying between them. The CDR3 is 14 amino acids. Germline V gene data show CDR1 as SGHRS and CDR2 as YFSETQ. The CDR3 DNA reads as TGCGCCAGCAGCTGGGGGGTGGTCAACACTGAAGCTTTCTTT. Protein product: CASSWGVVNTEAFF.

As regards this clone: The same CDR3 is also encoded by other DNA sequences in this sample. The chain is built from TRBV7-2 and TRBJ2-5; D is unresolved. The V gene's germline CDR1 is SGHTA and CDR2 FQGNSA. CDR3 length: 12 amino acids. The germline V and J ends were trimmed by 2 bases and 5 bases, with 6 bases remaining between them. The CDR3 DNA reads as TGTGCCAGCAGCTTAATCGGTGAGACCCAGTACTTC. Translating gives CASSLIGETQYF.

Only one count was recorded for this clone. The gene calls are TRBV5-4 and TRBJ2-2, with D unclear. The CDR3 sequence is 16 residues long. V lost 0 bases to trimming and J lost 1 base, with 10 bases between them. CDR1 is SGHNT, CDR2 YYREEE, per germline (reference sequence). CDR3 in DNA: TGTGCCAGCAGCTTGGGACCCCGTGGGAACACCGGGGAGCTGTTTTTT. Its translation is CASSLGPRGNTGELFF.

The rearrangement uses TRBV5-1 and TRBJ1-2; D is undetermined. CDR3 length: 14 residues. Looked up from germline, CDR1 is SGHRS and CDR2 is YFSETQ. The V end was cut by 1 base, the J end by 0 bases, with 7 bases between. The CDR3 DNA reads as TGCGCCAGCAGCTTGAACGTTGCTAACTATGGCTACACCTTC. It translates to CASSLNVANYGYTF. Complete variable domain (other parts from reference TRBV5-1 and TRBJ1-2): KAGVTQTPRYLIKTRGQQVTLSCSPISGHRSVSWYQQTPGQGLQFLFEYFSETQRNKGNFPGRFSGRQFSNSRSEMNVSTLELGDSALYLCASSLNVANYGYTFGSGTRLTVV.

The V and J genes are TRBV5-6 and TRBJ2-1, with 13 bases lining up with TRBD2. Per germline, CDR1 SGHDT and CDR2 YYEEEE. Unmatched junction bases numbered 2, after V lost 0 bases and J lost 2 bases. This CDR3 has 17 amino acids. CDR3 amino acids: CASSLGGLAGTYNEQFF. CDR3 DNA: TGTGCCAGCAGCTTGGGGGGACTAGCGGGGACCTACAATGAGCAGTTCTTC. The full variable domain, completed using reference TRBV5-6 and TRBJ2-1, is DAGVTQSPTHLIKTRGQQVTLRCSPKSGHDTVSWYQQALGQGPQFIFQYYEEEERQRGNFPDRFSGHQFPNYSSELNVNALLLGDSALYLCASSLGGLAGTYNEQFFGPGTRLTVL.

The CDR3 coding sequence is TGTGCCAGCAGTTCTCGACAGGGGAAGCAGCCCCAGCATTTT. Translation gives CASSSRQGKQPQHF. The V call is TRBV28, the J call TRBJ1-5, with TRBD1 identical over 8 bases. Per the germline V gene, CDR1 is MDHEN and CDR2 is SYDVKM. V lost 4 bases and J lost 7; bases outside the gene matches: 6. This CDR3 comprises 14 residues.

With regard to this clone: This specimen includes other DNA sequences encoding the same CDR3. J is TRBJ2-7 and V is TRBV28; D unresolved. CDR1 is MDHEN, CDR2 SYDVKM, per germline. CDR3 length: 12 amino acids. V lost 5 bases and J 2 bases, leaving 7 bases between the germline ends. CDR3 region: CASSLRAYEQYF. The CDR3 coding sequence is TGTGCCAGCAGTCTACGCGCCTACGAGCAGTACTTC.

About this clone itself: The sample holds other DNA sequences that translate to the same CDR3. The CDR3 is CASSPGLQETQYF. In DNA form, the CDR3 reads TGCGCCAGCAGCCCGGGACTACAAGAGACCCAGTACTTC. The V and J genes are TRBV4-1 and TRBJ2-5; the match to TRBD2 covers 7 bases. The CDR3 has 13 residues. Germline CDR1 reads MGHRA; CDR2 reads YSYEKL. The V gene end was trimmed by 4 bases and the J gene end by 2 bases; junction bases not matched to a gene: 1.

The rearrangement joins TRBV25-1 to TRBJ2-3; D is possibly TRBD2 (5 bases). The CDR3 spans 13 residues. Germline CDR1 is MGHDK and CDR2 is SYGVNS. Trimming took 7 bases from V and 5 from J, leaving 13 bases between them. Here the CDR3 DNA reads TGTGCCAGCACCCTCGGGGTGGGAGATACGCAGTATTTT. It encodes CASTLGVGDTQYF.

As regards this clone: Additional DNA sequences in this sample encode the identical CDR3. This chain links TRBV7-3 with TRBJ2-3; TRBD1 agrees at 8 bases. The CDR3 totals 15 residues. Germline CDR1 is SGHTA and CDR2 is FQGTGA. The ends lost 0 bases at V and 4 bases at J; junction bases unmatched: 3. The CDR3 bases are TGTGCCAGCAGCTTAACTGGACAGGGTGCAGATACGCAGTATTTT. Encoded protein: CASSLTGQGADTQYF.

The chain joins TRBV21-1 to TRBJ1-1. TRBV21-1 is termed a pseudogene. The CDR3 loop spans 17 amino acids. The CDR3 nucleotides read TGTGCCAGCAGCAAAAAGGGCCCGGACCGGGGAAACACTGAAGCTTTCTTT. Translated: CASSKKGPDRGNTEAFF.

The chain is built from TRBV10-3 and TRBJ1-6; 9 bases align to TRBD1. Trimming at V came to 6 bases and at J to 7 bases, leaving 4 bases not matched to a gene. Germline values: CDR1 ENHRY, CDR2 SYGVKD. The CDR3 has 14 residues. The CDR3 DNA sequence: TGTGCCATCAGAGCCGGACAGGGGAATTCACCCCTCCACTTT. This encodes CAIRAGQGNSPLHF.

Only one count was recorded for this clone. The chain links TRBV28 to TRBJ2-5, with D perhaps matching TRBD1 (6 bases). The germline V gene has CDR1 MDHEN and CDR2 SYDVKM. The germline V and J ends were trimmed by 5 bases and 10 bases, with 20 bases remaining between them. CDR3 size: 14 residues. CDR3 region: CASSLLTGKGNQYF. The CDR3 bases are TGTGCCAGCAGTCTCCTTACAGGGAAAGGTAACCAGTACTTC.

This clone was picked up one time. CDR3 in DNA: TGTGCCAGCACCCAGAGGTTGGCGGACAATGAGCAGTTCTTC. Its protein product is CASTQRLADNEQFF. This chain uses TRBV7-2 with TRBJ2-1, with unresolved D. The CDR3 is 14 residues long. Germline V gives CDR1 SGHTA, CDR2 FQGNSA. Trimming took off 7 bases at V and 5 bases at J, with 15 bases between the two ends.